Sequencing of this TCR beta chain was carried out in a study of T cell repertoires in cytomegalovirus infection. Overall study: Recently identified HLA-C-restricted CMV epitopes were among the peptides used. Shared public TCR beta signatures pointed to both CMV infection and a matching HLA type. General study points: The cumulative frequency of public TCR beta families distinguished individuals who carried CMV together with the relevant HLA. HLA-C-restricted CMV clonotypes gave the most frequent clonotype in two of eight donors.

Looked up from germline, CDR1 is SGHVS and CDR2 is FNYEAQ. This CDR3 contains 15 residues. V shed 1 base and J shed 1 base, with 8 bases lying between them. Via MiXCR, TCRdb re-called the reads, giving one row per CDR3 protein. There are some 700,000 distinct CDR3 sequences in the sample; 30% to 35% occur only once, and roughly 20% lies in the top ten. Note on this clonotype: Its matching antigen is unknown.

This sequence joins TRBV7-6 and TRBJ2-4; D uncertain. The sequences come from cultured PBMCs, collected from culture after CMV antigen stimulation. The sequence was collected from a human donor in good health (CMV status not recorded). Some clones in this sample may be carry-over from other donors' samples. The CDR3 sequence is CASSLEGRAKNIQYF. The CDR3, as DNA: TGTGCCAGCAGCTTAGAGGGCAGGGCCAAAAACATTCAGTACTTC.